The T cell receptor beta chain described here comes from a study of cytomegalovirus exposure and HLA in healthy donors. PCR was performed using 60 Vbeta and 13 Jbeta primers. Assay used: immunoSEQ multiplex PCR; TCRdb lists only in-frame clones, some missing. The sample shows approximately 180,000 clones, over 70% of them seen only once. Study conclusions and caveats: In a later analysis, CMV-associated beta chains were mostly HLA-associated, it appeared.

J gave up 7 bases and V 9 bases, and 7 bases lay outside the gene matches. The CDR3 is made up of 13 amino acids. CDR1 and CDR2 (germline): SNHLY, FYNNEI. The donors gave bone marrow, and they were healthy. Comment on this clone: Its specificity is unknown.

Sequencing used PBMCs. This clonotype was obtained from a man aged 25-45 years in good health and CMV-seropositive. The chain combines TRBV2 with TRBJ1-5; 9 positions agree with TRBD1. The CDR3 DNA reads TGTGCCAGTAACAGGGGGCTGGGGCAGCCCCAGCATTTT. The encoded protein is CASNRGLGQPQHF.